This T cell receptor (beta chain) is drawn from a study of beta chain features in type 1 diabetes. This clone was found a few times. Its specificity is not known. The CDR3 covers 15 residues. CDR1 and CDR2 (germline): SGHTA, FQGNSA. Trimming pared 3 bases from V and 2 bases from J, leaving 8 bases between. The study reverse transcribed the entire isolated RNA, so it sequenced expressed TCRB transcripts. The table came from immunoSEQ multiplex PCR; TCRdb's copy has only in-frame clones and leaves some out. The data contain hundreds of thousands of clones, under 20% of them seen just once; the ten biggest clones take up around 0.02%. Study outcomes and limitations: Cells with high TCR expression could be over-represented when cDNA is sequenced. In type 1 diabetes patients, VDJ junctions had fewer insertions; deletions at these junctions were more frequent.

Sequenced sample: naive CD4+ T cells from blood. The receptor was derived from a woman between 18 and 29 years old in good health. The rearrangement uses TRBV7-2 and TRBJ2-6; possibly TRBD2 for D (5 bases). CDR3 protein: CASSLWRTGANVLTF. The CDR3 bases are TGTGCCAGCAGCTTGTGGAGGACTGGGGCCAACGTCCTGACTTTC.